One sample yielded the 30 T cell receptor beta chains listed below, sequenced in a study of CD8+ T cells in alopecia areata. In each case, RNA was isolated and then reverse transcribed into cDNA as the sequencing template. Profiling relied on immunoSEQ multiplex PCR, and the TCRdb table lists in-frame clones only, not all of them. The sample shows over 150,000 clones, approximately 60% of them seen only once. The treatment denotes: oral pan-JAK inhibitor, 5-10 mg twice daily. The sample was CD4+ T cells sorted from blood, taken at week 4, from a patient treated with tofacitinib. These receptor sequences come from a human donor with alopecia areata.

This clone was detected a few times. The chain combines TRBV29-1 with TRBJ2-5; a weak D match, TRBD1 (5 bases). The V end lost 7 bases, the J end lost 0 bases, and 9 bases lay between the germline ends. CDR1 and CDR2 (germline): SQVTM, ANQGSEA. This CDR3 region has 12 residues. CDR3 in amino acids: CSATRDQETQYF. CDR3 nucleotides: TGCAGCGCCACCAGGGACCAAGAGACCCAGTACTTC.

As DNA, the CDR3 is TGTGCCAGTGGTCGGGACGGAGACTACGAGCAGTACTTC. Its translation is CASGRDGDYEQYF. V usage is TRBV2 and J usage is TRBJ2-7; D may match TRBD1 or TRBD2 (5 bases each). The V end was cut by 9 bases, the J end by 3 bases, with 15 bases between. CDR3 size: 13 residues. The germline V gene encodes CDR1 SNHLY and CDR2 FYNNEI.

The V and J genes are TRBV7-2 and TRBJ1-2, with 8 nucleotides matching TRBD1. The J segment lost 4 bases and the V segment lost 1 base, leaving 5 bases of the junction unmatched. The CDR3 has 15 amino acids. CDR1 and CDR2 from the germline V gene are SGHTA and FQGNSA. CDR3 region: CASSLDPGTGYGYTF. The DNA for the CDR3 is TGTGCCAGCAGCTTAGACCCCGGGACAGGCTATGGCTACACCTTC.

The V gene is TRBV28, the J gene TRBJ1-1; tentative D call: TRBD1 (6 bases). V lost 5 bases and J lost 1, with 11 bases in between. The CDR3 covers 14 residues. Germline loops: CDR1 MDHEN, CDR2 SYDVKM. CDR3 DNA: TGTGCCAGCAGTCCCCCACAGGGGAACACTGAAGCTTTCTTT. The encoded protein is CASSPPQGNTEAFF.

This clone has only a few counts. The V gene is TRBV9, the J gene TRBJ1-2; 8 nucleotides agree with TRBD1. This CDR3 region has 16 residues. Looked up from germline, CDR1 is SGDLS and CDR2 is YYNGEE. V dropped 4 bases and J dropped 1; count of bases not matched to a gene: 9. The DNA of the CDR3 is TGTGCCAGCAGCCCTAACGTGGGACAGGTTAACTATGGCTACACCTTC. It is translated as CASSPNVGQVNYGYTF. The full variable domain, with the rest looked up from reference TRBV9 and TRBJ1-2, is DSGVTQTPKHLITATGQRVTLRCSPRSGDLSVYWYQQSLDQGLQFLIQYYNGEERAKGNILERFSAQQFPDLHSELNLSSLELGDSALYFCASSPNVGQVNYGYTFGSGTRLTVV.

The rearrangement joins TRBV15 to TRBJ2-5; D uncertain. Trimming removed 0 bases from V and 6 bases from J, with 17 bases in between. This CDR3 region has 16 residues. Germline CDR1 reads LNHNV; CDR2 reads YYDKDF (reference sequence). The DNA of the CDR3 is TGTGCCACCAGCAGAGATTTAGGTGTCGTGCGAAAGACCCAGTACTTC. Translated: CATSRDLGVVRKTQYF.

The rearrangement uses TRBV7-2 and TRBJ2-1; D unclear. The germline gives CDR1 SGHTA, CDR2 FQGNSA. V was clipped by 2 bases and J by 4 bases, with 9 bases between them. The CDR3 covers 14 residues. The CDR3, as DNA: TGTGCCAGCAGCTTATCCCCTCAATACAATGAGCAGTTCTTC. Its translation is CASSLSPQYNEQFF.

V usage is TRBV29-1 and J usage is TRBJ2-7, with D unclear. Trimming took off 6 bases at V and 0 bases at J, with 15 bases between the two ends. Germline lookup yields CDR1 SQVTM and CDR2 ANQGSEA. This CDR3 has 14 amino acids. This CDR3 reads CSVYTATRSYEQYF. CDR3 in DNA: TGCAGCGTCTATACAGCTACTCGCTCCTACGAGCAGTACTTC.

The rearrangement uses TRBV25-1 and TRBJ1-1; D call uncertain. The CDR3 spans 13 residues. The V end was cut by 8 bases, the J end by 0 bases, with 10 bases between. Per the germline V gene, CDR1 is MGHDK and CDR2 is SYGVNS. CDR3 DNA sequence: TGTGCCAGCCTCTCAACTATGAACACTGAAGCTTTCTTT. Amino acid sequence: CASLSTMNTEAFF.

The J gene is TRBJ1-3, the V gene TRBV30; 7 bases line up with TRBD1. J was trimmed by 4 bases and V by 3 bases; bases with no gene match: 3. Germline-derived CDR1 and CDR2 are GTSNPN and SVGIG (reference sequence). CDR3 length: 13 residues. CDR3 sequence: CAWSYRGGNTIYF. For the CDR3, the DNA is TGTGCCTGGAGCTACAGGGGCGGAAACACCATATATTTT.

This clone was seen only a few times. V usage is TRBV21-1 and J usage is TRBJ1-4; TRBD1 is the table's D call and was not checked against the DNA. TRBV21-1 is a known pseudogene. This CDR3 region has 15 residues. The CDR3, as DNA: TGTGCCAGCAGCAAAGCAGGGGGTAACGAAGAAAAACTGTTTTTT. Amino acid sequence: CASSKAGGNEEKLFF.

V and J are TRBV30 and TRBJ2-3; D is undetermined. With 5 bases removed from V and 5 bases from J, the gap between germline ends came to 8 bases. The germline V gene encodes CDR1 GTSNPN and CDR2 SVGIG (reference sequence). The CDR3 runs to 11 residues. CDR3 coding DNA: TGTGCCTGGCAGAGAGAAGATACGCAGTATTTT. As protein: CAWQREDTQYF.

V usage is TRBV5-1 and J usage is TRBJ2-6; D gene uncertain. Germline CDR1 reads SGHRS; CDR2 reads YFSETQ. The V and J ends lost 2 bases and 4 bases respectively, with 10 bases between them. The CDR3 sequence is 15 residues long. The CDR3 protein is CASSFSQPGANVLTF. In nucleotides, the CDR3 is TGCGCCAGCAGCTTTTCACAACCCGGGGCCAACGTCCTGACTTTC.

This chain connects TRBV7-2 to TRBJ2-1; 8 bases map to TRBD2. Germline loops: CDR1 SGHTA, CDR2 FQGNSA. This CDR3 region has 16 residues. V lost 6 bases, J lost 2 bases, and 9 bases stayed unmatched. CDR3 sequence reads: CASRATSGPPYNEQFF. The CDR3 DNA sequence: TGTGCCAGCAGAGCTACTAGCGGACCGCCCTACAATGAGCAGTTCTTC.

This clone has more than one count but fewer than ten. The identical CDR3 is also encoded by other nucleotide sequences in the sample. This chain uses TRBV19 with TRBJ1-5, with 8 bases fitting TRBD1. The CDR3 consists of 14 residues. J lost 2 bases, V lost 3 bases, and 0 bases had no gene match. The germline V gene has CDR1 LNHDA and CDR2 SQIVND (reference sequence). The CDR3 loop reads CASSMGQGNQPQHF. CDR3 nucleotide sequence: TGTGCCAGTAGTATGGGACAGGGCAATCAGCCCCAGCATTTT.

This chain connects TRBV30 to TRBJ2-7, with TRBD2 identical over 8 bases. CDR3 length: 10 amino acids. Germline assignment: CDR1 GTSNPN and CDR2 SVGIG (reference sequence). V was clipped by 7 bases and J by 7 bases; unmatched bases: 3. For the CDR3, the DNA is TGTGCCTTTCAGCGGGAGGAGCAGTACTTC. The encoded protein is CAFQREEQYF. Drawing the rest from reference TRBV30 and TRBJ2-7, the complete variable domain is SQTIHQWPATLVQPVGSPLSLECTVEGTSNPNLYWYRQAAGRGLQLLFYSVGIGQISSEVPQNLSASRPQDRQFILSSKKLLLSDSGFYLCAFQREEQYFGPGTRLTVT.

The CDR3 loop reads CASGFEIKTQYF. CDR3 DNA sequence: TGTGCTAGTGGTTTTGAGATAAAGACCCAGTACTTC. The V gene is TRBV12-5, the J gene TRBJ2-5; no firm D call. CDR3 length: 12 amino acids. Germline CDR1 reads LGHNT; CDR2 reads FRNRAP. Trimming stripped 3 bases from V and 6 bases from J, with 8 bases between.

This clone was found a few times. The chain employs TRBV25-1 and TRBJ1-1; D call uncertain. V lost 7 bases to trimming and J lost 5 bases, with 14 bases between them. This CDR3 is built from 13 residues. CDR1 is MGHDK, CDR2 SYGVNS, per germline. The CDR3: CASTGEWLTEAFF. DNA for the CDR3: TGTGCCAGCACTGGGGAGTGGTTAACTGAAGCTTTCTTT. The whole variable domain, remainder taken from reference TRBV25-1 and TRBJ1-1, is EADIYQTPRYLVIGTGKKITLECSQTMGHDKMYWYQQDPGMELHLIHYSYGVNSTEKGDLSSESTVSRIRTEHFPLTLESARPSHTSQYLCASTGEWLTEAFFGQGTRLTVV.

This clone has a single count. The CDR3 sequence is CASSPTSGTDTQYF. As DNA, the CDR3 is TGTGCCAGCAGCCCTACTAGCGGCACAGATACGCAGTATTTT. This sequence joins TRBV7-2 and TRBJ2-3, with 7 bases fitting TRBD2. CDR1 and CDR2 (germline): SGHTA, FQGNSA. After removal of 5 bases from V and 1 base from J, the junction contained 3 bases not matched to a gene. CDR3 length: 14 amino acids.

The genes are TRBV29-1 and TRBJ2-7, with a weak D call TRBD1 (6 bases). There are 14 residues in the CDR3. Trimming removed 0 bases at V and 5 bases at J, with 14 bases between. Per the germline V gene, CDR1 is SQVTM and CDR2 is ANQGSEA. The CDR3 loop is CSVEDRAGDNEQYF. The DNA of the CDR3 is TGCAGCGTTGAAGATCGGGCAGGGGACAACGAGCAGTACTTC.

V and J are TRBV11-2 and TRBJ2-1; 8 bases align to TRBD1. After removal of 5 bases from V and 7 bases from J, the junction contained 10 bases not matched to a gene. There are 15 residues in the CDR3. Per the germline V gene, CDR1 is SGHAT and CDR2 is FQNNGV. The CDR3 spells CASSPRRQGINEQFF. The CDR3 DNA reads as TGTGCCAGCAGCCCCCGCCGACAGGGGATTAATGAGCAGTTCTTC. Together with reference TRBV11-2 and TRBJ2-1, the CDR3 gives the full variable domain: EAGVAQSPRYKIIEKRQSVAFWCNPISGHATLYWYQQILGQGPKLLIQFQNNGVVDDSQLPKDRFSAERLKGVDSTLKIQPAKLEDSAVYLCASSPRRQGINEQFFGPGTRLTVL.

The chain employs TRBV29-1 and TRBJ2-3; tentatively, D is TRBD1 (6 bases). Germline assignment: CDR1 SQVTM and CDR2 ANQGSEA. The CDR3 consists of 14 residues. V was shortened by 8 bases and J by 1 base, with 16 bases between the two germline ends. The CDR3 protein is CSSDYRVGTDTQYF. DNA of the CDR3: TGCAGCTCCGACTACAGGGTTGGCACAGATACGCAGTATTTT.

The rearrangement joins TRBV4-1 to TRBJ1-2; no reliable D call. V lost 0 bases, J lost 8 bases, and 16 bases lay in between. This CDR3 region has 15 residues. Germline loops: CDR1 MGHRA, CDR2 YSYEKL. CDR3 nucleotide sequence: TGCGCCAGCAGCCAAGAGGGAAGCCAGGTCAGCGGCTACACCTTC. Its translation is CASSQEGSQVSGYTF.

The V and J genes are TRBV29-1 and TRBJ1-2; 7 bases match TRBD1. The V and J ends lost 1 base and 2 bases, in that order; junction bases with no gene match: 10. This CDR3 has 16 amino acids. CDR1 and CDR2 from the germline V gene are SQVTM and ANQGSEA. This CDR3 reads CSVEGGNRGSNYGYTF. Here the CDR3 DNA reads TGCAGCGTTGAAGGAGGCAACAGGGGATCCAACTATGGCTACACCTTC.

This rearrangement joins TRBV7-9 to TRBJ2-5; possibly TRBD2 for D (5 bases). The CDR3 is 15 residues long. Germline CDR1 and CDR2: SEHNR and FQNEAQ (reference sequence). The V end lost 1 base, the J end lost 5 bases, and 14 bases lay between the germline ends. The CDR3 bases are TGTGCCAGCAGCTTAGGCCCGCCGGGATACGAGACCCAGTACTTC. It yields the protein CASSLGPPGYETQYF.

This chain uses TRBV7-9 with TRBJ2-4; D not certain. V lost 1 base and J lost 5, with 9 bases in between. CDR3 length equals 14 residues. The V gene's germline CDR1 is SEHNR and CDR2 FQNEAQ (reference sequence). Here the CDR3 reads CASSLGQPQNIQYF. The CDR3 bases are TGTGCCAGCAGCTTAGGCCAGCCCCAAAACATTCAGTACTTC.

The V and J genes are TRBV11-2 and TRBJ1-1, with D possibly being TRBD1 (5 bases). V was pared by 1 base and J by 3 bases, with 6 bases between. This CDR3 has 13 residues. Germline V lookup: CDR1 SGHAT, CDR2 FQNNGV. The DNA of the CDR3 is TGTGCCAGCAGCTTAGTACAGGACACTGAAGCTTTCTTT. It yields the protein CASSLVQDTEAFF.

This clone was counted only a few times. The rearrangement joins TRBV5-8 to TRBJ2-4; perhaps TRBD2 as D (5 bases). The CDR3 runs to 15 residues. Germline V gives CDR1 SGHTS, CDR2 YDEGEE. Between the trimmed V and J ends, which lost 3 bases and 1 base, there was a span of 11 bases. The CDR3: CASSSDSAAKNIQYF. The CDR3 nucleotides read TGTGCCAGCAGCTCAGATAGCGCGGCCAAAAACATTCAGTACTTC.

This clone was detected a few times. This sequence joins TRBV25-1 and TRBJ1-1; a possible D gene is TRBD1 (5 bases). CDR1 and CDR2 (germline): MGHDK, SYGVNS. The CDR3 is 14 amino acids. Trimming took 6 bases from V and 4 from J, leaving 15 bases between them. CDR3 coding DNA: TGTGCCAGCAGGGGGTTGGGGGAGTCCACTGAAGCTTTCTTT. It specifies CASRGLGESTEAFF.

The chain has TRBV19 and TRBJ2-3, with D tentatively TRBD1 (5 bases). V lost 0 bases and J lost 1, with 5 bases in between. The CDR3 spans 14 residues. Germline CDR1 and CDR2: LNHDA and SQIVND (reference sequence). The CDR3 region is CASSIEGGTDTQYF. The CDR3 nucleotides are TGTGCCAGTAGTATAGAAGGGGGCACAGATACGCAGTATTTT.